Following are 22 T cell receptor beta chains from one sample sequenced in a study of T-cell memory formation after mild COVID-19. TCRdb used MiXCR to reprocess the 5' RACE reads, holding one entry per CDR3 protein. The table lists about 620,000 distinct CDR3 sequences, roughly 18% of them singletons. Sequenced material: PBMCs or a T cell subset sorted from them (not recorded which). Receptor source: an adult woman who had mild COVID-19 (a few samples of this study predate the infection). Cell type and time point are not known.

This rearrangement joins TRBV7-6 to TRBJ2-2; no reliable D call. Per germline, CDR1 SGHVS and CDR2 FNYEAQ. V lost 5 bases, J lost 7 bases, and 8 bases lay in between. This CDR3 is built from 12 residues. The CDR3 DNA sequence: TGTGCCAGCAGCCCCTTTATCGGGGAGCTGTTTTTT. Translated: CASSPFIGELFF.

This chain uses TRBV27 with TRBJ2-5; 7 nucleotides match TRBD1. Per the germline V gene, CDR1 is MNHEY and CDR2 is SMNVEV (reference sequence). J lost 5 bases, V lost 6 bases, and 6 bases had no gene match. The CDR3 runs to 13 residues. CDR3 loop: CASRSTGVETQYF. The CDR3 DNA follows: TGTGCCAGCAGGAGCACAGGGGTGGAGACCCAGTACTTC.

The chain employs TRBV5-1 and TRBJ2-3; D remains ambiguous. Trimming cost V 0 bases and J 6 bases, with 11 bases left between them. This CDR3 has 14 residues. CDR1 is SGHRS and CDR2 is YFSETQ in the germline V gene. The CDR3 DNA reads as TGCGCCAGCAGCTTGGGTCTCCATCAGGATACGCAGTATTTT. The encoded protein is CASSLGLHQDTQYF.

This clonotype was found a few times. The chain combines TRBV12-3 or TRBV12-4 with TRBJ2-5, with D hard to call. The V end lost 5 bases, the J end lost 1 base, and 14 bases lay between the germline ends. The CDR3 runs 15 residues. This CDR3 is CASSPERHFQETQYF. The CDR3 nucleotides read TGTGCCAGCAGTCCGGAAAGACATTTCCAAGAGACCCAGTACTTC.

The chain couples TRBV27 to TRBJ2-1; TRBD2 matches at 8 bases. Germline CDR1 MNHEY, CDR2 SMNVEV (reference sequence). V shed 5 bases and J 4 bases; nucleotides not matched to a gene: 13. The length of the CDR3 is 17 residues. CDR3 loop: CASSLGVGGVSYNEQFF. The CDR3 coding sequence is TGTGCCAGCAGTCTCGGGGTCGGGGGGGTTTCGTACAATGAGCAGTTCTTC.

In its sample, this clonotype was seen a few times. V usage is TRBV7-3 and J usage is TRBJ2-3, with a weak D call TRBD1 (5 bases). CDR3 length: 12 amino acids. V was trimmed by 5 bases and J by 4 bases, leaving 7 bases between them. The V gene's germline CDR1 is SGHTA and CDR2 FQGTGA. CDR3 sequence (DNA): TGTGCCAGCAGCCAACAGGCAGATACGCAGTATTTT. It translates to CASSQQADTQYF.

This chain uses TRBV7-2 with TRBJ1-2; D may be TRBD1 (6 bases). Trimming cost V 10 bases and J 2 bases, with 26 bases left between them. This CDR3 is 17 amino acids long. CDR1 SGHTA and CDR2 FQGNSA come from the germline V gene. The CDR3 loop reads CATREGVTGEGNYGYTF. In DNA form, the CDR3 reads TGTGCCACCCGGGAGGGGGTAACGGGGGAAGGAAACTATGGCTACACCTTC.

The rearrangement joins TRBV24-1 to TRBJ2-3; the match to TRBD1 covers 9 bases. The germline gives CDR1 KGHDR, CDR2 SFDVKD. The V gene end was trimmed by 3 bases and the J gene end by 5 bases; junction bases not matched to a gene: 5. The CDR3 consists of 15 residues. CDR3 region: CATSDTGQGRDTQYF. CDR3 DNA sequence: TGTGCCACCAGTGATACAGGACAGGGGAGAGATACGCAGTATTTT.

The gene calls are TRBV7-2 and TRBJ2-5; D not certain. The CDR3 consists of 15 residues. Germline V gene sequence: CDR1 SGHTA, CDR2 FQGNSA. V shed 5 bases and J shed 4 bases, with 17 bases lying between them. The CDR3 region is CASSPGLFFRETQYF. The CDR3, as DNA: TGTGCCAGCAGCCCGGGCCTCTTTTTCCGAGAGACCCAGTACTTC.

The V call is TRBV3-1, the J call TRBJ1-2, with D uncertain. CDR3 length equals 14 residues. Trimming pared 3 bases from V and 8 bases from J, leaving 16 bases between. CDR1 is LGHDT, CDR2 YNNKEL, per germline (reference sequence). CDR3 sequence (DNA): TGTGCCAGCAGCCATACCTCCTCCGGTGACGGCTACACCTTC. This sequence encodes CASSHTSSGDGYTF.

In its sample, this clonotype was seen a few times. The rearrangement joins TRBV15 to TRBJ1-2, with D possibly TRBD1 on 5 matching bases. CDR1 and CDR2 (germline): LNHNV, YYDKDF (reference sequence). The CDR3 sequence is 15 residues long. V was trimmed by 3 bases and J by 8 bases, leaving 19 bases between them. DNA for the CDR3: TGTGCCACCAGCAGCGGGGGACGGGGAAGGAAGGGCTACACCTTC. Translating gives CATSSGGRGRKGYTF.

The sample holds a few counts of this clonotype. This chain uses TRBV20-1 with TRBJ2-5, with D perhaps assigned TRBD1 or TRBD2 (5 bases each). This CDR3 is built from 11 residues. Germline CDR1 is DFQATT and CDR2 is SNEGSKA (reference sequence). Trimming cost V 2 bases and J 14 bases, with 15 bases left between them. The CDR3 loop is CSARTGTGFYF. Here the CDR3 DNA reads TGCAGTGCTAGAACCGGGACGGGATTTTACTTC.

V is TRBV11-2 and J is TRBJ2-1; the match to TRBD2 covers 8 bases. Trimming removed 4 bases from V and 8 bases from J; junction bases left unmatched: 7. Germline V gives CDR1 SGHAT, CDR2 FQNNGV. CDR3 length: 14 residues. The CDR3 spells CASSSSGSFDEQFF. CDR3 bases: TGTGCCAGCAGCTCCAGCGGGAGTTTTGATGAGCAGTTCTTC. Together with reference TRBV11-2 and TRBJ2-1, the CDR3 gives the full variable domain: EAGVAQSPRYKIIEKRQSVAFWCNPISGHATLYWYQQILGQGPKLLIQFQNNGVVDDSQLPKDRFSAERLKGVDSTLKIQPAKLEDSAVYLCASSSSGSFDEQFFGPGTRLTVL.

The chain combines TRBV12-3 or TRBV12-4 with TRBJ2-3; no clear D. V gave up 1 base and J gave up 2 bases, with 13 bases separating them. The CDR3 length is 16 residues. CDR3 nucleotide sequence: TGTGCCAGCAGTTTAGGTCGTGGAACCTACACAGATACGCAGTATTTT. This sequence encodes CASSLGRGTYTDTQYF.

This clonotype was seen many times. This chain joins TRBV4-3 and TRBJ2-2, with 10 bases fitting TRBD2. Germline CDR1 LGHNA, CDR2 YSLEER. The CDR3 runs 17 residues. V trimming: 0 bases; J trimming: 6 bases; junction bases outside the gene matches: 7. The CDR3 DNA sequence: TGCGCCAGCAGCCAAGAACGGCCTAGCGGGAGATCCGGGGAGCTGTTTTTT. It codes for CASSQERPSGRSGELFF.

The chain is built from TRBV6-1 and TRBJ1-2, with D maybe TRBD1 (5 bases). The V and J ends lost 8 bases and 0 bases respectively, with 16 bases between them. Germline loops: CDR1 MNHNS, CDR2 SASEGT. CDR3 length equals 15 residues. The CDR3 protein is CASGTGSPSNYGYTF. CDR3 bases: TGTGCCAGCGGGACGGGCTCCCCTTCTAACTATGGCTACACCTTC.

V is TRBV24-1 and J is TRBJ1-1; 10 nucleotides align to TRBD1. The trim removed 5 bases at V and 4 bases at J, leaving 6 bases unmatched. This CDR3 has 15 residues. Germline loops: CDR1 KGHDR, CDR2 SFDVKD. Here the CDR3 reads CATSAGTGVATEAFF. The CDR3 DNA sequence: TGTGCCACCAGTGCCGGGACAGGGGTGGCCACTGAAGCTTTCTTT.

This clonotype was observed a few times. The rearrangement joins TRBV4-3 to TRBJ2-7, with D perhaps matching TRBD1 (5 bases). The CDR3 runs to 16 residues. Between the trimmed V and J ends, which lost 0 bases and 5 bases, there was a span of 17 bases. Germline lookup yields CDR1 LGHNA and CDR2 YSLEER. The CDR3 region is CASSQDMGPPGNEQYF. CDR3 DNA sequence: TGCGCCAGCAGCCAAGATATGGGGCCGCCAGGGAACGAGCAGTACTTC.

This sequence joins TRBV12-3 or TRBV12-4 and TRBJ2-3, with 9 nucleotides matching TRBD1. This CDR3 is 16 amino acids long. V lost 4 bases to trimming and J lost 3 bases; unmatched junction nucleotides: 8. The CDR3 DNA follows: TGTGCCAGCAGTTCCCTGGACAGGGGATGGACAGATACGCAGTATTTT. Translating it yields CASSSLDRGWTDTQYF.

The chain carries TRBV10-3 and TRBJ1-2; no firm D call. The CDR3 has 13 amino acids. Per the germline V gene, CDR1 is ENHRY and CDR2 is SYGVKD. The germline V and J ends were trimmed by 10 bases and 7 bases, with 19 bases remaining between them. The CDR3 spells CATHYYGTGGYTF. DNA for the CDR3: TGTGCCACCCACTACTACGGTACGGGTGGCTACACCTTC.

This clonotype was observed a handful of times. This chain uses TRBV12-3 or TRBV12-4 with TRBJ1-1; possibly TRBD1 for D (5 bases). The CDR3 is 15 amino acids. Trimming removed 5 bases at V and 10 bases at J, with 23 bases between. CDR3 amino acids: CASSRLRRDDAVAFF. The CDR3 bases are TGTGCCAGCAGTCGGTTACGCCGGGACGACGCTGTAGCTTTCTTT.

This clonotype was observed a handful of times. This rearrangement joins TRBV13 to TRBJ2-7; possibly TRBD2 for D (6 bases). Trimming removed 3 bases at V and 5 bases at J, with 14 bases between. The CDR3 covers 14 residues. Germline CDR1 reads PRHDT; CDR2 reads FYEKMQ (reference sequence). CDR3 DNA: TGTGCCAGCAGCTTTTTGGGGGGAAAACACGAGCAGTACTTC. Translating gives CASSFLGGKHEQYF.